Listed below are T cell receptor beta chains from one sample, sequenced in a study of beta chain features in type 1 diabetes. Sequencing used immunoSEQ multiplex PCR; TCRdb keeps in-frame clones, though not all of them. Altogether 500,000 to 850,000 clones are present, over 12% being singletons, with the ten largest covering just under 0.04%. Specimen: naive CD4+ T cells from blood. The receptor set was obtained from a man aged 18-30 years with type 1 diabetes. Both conserved end residues are part of each CDR3. D genes are given only for firm matches. Expanded clones are given a class, and other clones once, few, many or no size at all.

TRBJ1-5 NA 13 TRBV5-1 NA TGCGCCAGCAGCTTGGGTGAGAATCAGCCCCAGCATTTT CASSLGENQPQHF
TRBJ2-7 TRBD2 15 TRBV28 NA TGTGCCAGCAGCCCGGGACTAGCGGATACCTACGAGCAGTACTTC CASSPGLADTYEQYF
TRBJ1-1 NA 17 TRBV30 NA TGTGCCTGGACCCAAGGGGCGAAGTCGTTGAGGAACACTGAAGCTTTCTTT CAWTQGAKSLRNTEAFF
TRBJ2-4 NA 14 TRBV6-1 NA TGTGCCAGCAGTGGCGCAGGGTCCTGGAACATTCAGTACTTC CASSGAGSWNIQYF
TRBJ2-7 TRBD2 14 TRBV18 few TGTGCCAGCTCACCCGCCGGGGGGATCTACGAGCAGTACTTC CASSPAGGIYEQYF
TRBJ2-7 NA 14 TRBV9 NA TGTGCCAGCAGCGAGTCCGGGACGGAGTACGAGCAGTACTTC CASSESGTEYEQYF
TRBJ2-5 TRBD2 15 TRBV27 NA TGTGCCAGCAGTTTACTAGCGGGAGCACCAGAGACCCAGTACTTC CASSLLAGAPETQYF
TRBJ1-4 NA 17 TRBV10-3 NA TGTGCCATCAGTGAGTCGAGAACAGTTGCAACTAATGAAAAACTGTTTTTT CAISESRTVATNEKLFF
TRBJ2-2 NA 12 TRBV30 NA TGTGCCCGGACCCAGGGAGCCGGGGAGCTGTTTTTT CARTQGAGELFF
TRBJ2-1 NA 12 TRBV7-9 NA TGTGCCAGCACGGATCGGGGGAATGAGCAGTTCTTC CASTDRGNEQFF
TRBJ2-5 NA 11 TRBV5-1 few TGCGCCAGCAGCTTGGAGGGGACCCAGTACTTC CASSLEGTQYF
TRBJ2-1 NA 13 TRBV9 NA TGTGCCAGCAGCGTTACAGGGTACAATGAGCAGTTCTTC CASSVTGYNEQFF
TRBJ2-5 NA 12 TRBV14 few TGTGCCAGCAGCCCACCGCGGGGGACCCAGTACTTC CASSPPRGTQYF
TRBJ2-7 NA 14 TRBV7-2 few TGTGCCAGCAGCTTAGCGGGAGTTCGGTACGAGCAGTACTTC CASSLAGVRYEQYF
TRBJ2-5 NA 13 TRBV5-1 NA TGCGCCAGCAGCCCAGGGGTTCAAGAGACCCAGTACTTC CASSPGVQETQYF
TRBJ1-2 NA 12 TRBV9 NA TGTGCCAGCAGCGTAGTGAGCCATGGCTACACCTTC CASSVVSHGYTF
TRBJ1-4 NA 15 TRBV9 NA TGTGCCAGCAGTCCCACTCAGGGTCAGATCGGAAAACTGTTTTTT CASSPTQGQIGKLFF
TRBJ2-5 TRBD2 15 TRBV5-1 few TGCGCCAGCAGCTTTAGCGGGGGGTCCGTAGAGACCCAGTACTTC CASSFSGGSVETQYF
TRBJ1-2 NA 14 TRBV11-2 few TGTGCCAGCAACCCTCTAAGGGGTCCCTATGGCTACACCTTC CASNPLRGPYGYTF
TRBJ2-7 NA 12 TRBV29-1 few TGCAGCGTTGCCCTGGGGGCCTACGAGCAGTACTTC CSVALGAYEQYF
TRBJ2-1 NA 14 TRBV9 NA TGTGCCAGCAGCGTAGAGGCAGGGCCGAATGAGCAGTTCTTC CASSVEAGPNEQFF
TRBJ2-5 NA 12 TRBV28 few TGTGCCAGCAGTCCGCCCCAAGAGACCCAGTACTTC CASSPPQETQYF